A single sample is the source of the 30 T cell receptor beta chains below, sequenced in a study of vaccination effects on CD4 cells after COVID-19. Using viral peptide pools, the ViraFEST assay grew out antigen-specific CD4+ T cells prior to sequencing. Upon completion of under eleven days in culture, CD4+ T cells were isolated. Each participant was given two doses of one vaccine (BNT162b2 or mRNA-1273). The method was immunoSEQ multiplex PCR; TCRdb's version includes in-frame clones alone and lacks a portion of them. The repertoire holds about 66,000 clones, with around four fifths as singletons. The antigens of these receptors remain unknown. The sample consisted of CD4+ T cells from PBMCs cultured with HCoV-OC43 spike peptides, taken after COVID-19 vaccination. This sample's subset: HCoV-OC43 spike overlapping peptide pool stimulation. All receptors come from a human donor who received a COVID-19 vaccine.

This sequence joins TRBV6-1 and TRBJ2-7; possibly TRBD1 for D (7 bases). V was pared by 4 bases and J by 3 bases, with 25 bases between. CDR3 size: 18 residues. The germline V gene has CDR1 MNHNS and CDR2 SASEGT. CDR3 DNA sequence: TGTGCCAGCAGTGCGAGGGGAGGAGGGGGCCGTTCATTCTACGAGCAGTACGTC. This translates into CASSARGGGGRSFYEQYV.

The gene calls are TRBV18 and TRBJ2-2; TRBD1 aligns across 10 bases. The CDR3 contains 15 residues. Trimming cost V 6 bases and J 6 bases; bases outside gene matches: 7. Germline V CDR1 and CDR2: KGHSH, LQKENI. CDR3 amino acids: CASSGDRGSAGELFF. In DNA form, the CDR3 reads TGTGCCAGCTCGGGGGACAGGGGATCGGCCGGGGAGCTGTTTTTT.

V usage is TRBV7-9 and J usage is TRBJ1-4; TRBD1 might be the D (5 bases). Germline V gene sequence: CDR1 SEHNR, CDR2 FQNEAQ (reference sequence). This CDR3 is built from 14 residues. V gave up 5 bases and J gave up 7 bases, with 14 bases separating them. The DNA for the CDR3 is TGTGCCAGCAGCCATGACAGCGCCCTTGAAAAACTGTTTTTT. Its translation is CASSHDSALEKLFF.

This CDR3 reads CASSPGTVFYGYTF. The CDR3 DNA follows: TGTGCCAGCAGCCCCGGGACAGTCTTCTATGGCTACACCTTC. V is TRBV7-2 and J is TRBJ1-2; 7 positions match TRBD1. Germline CDR1 SGHTA, CDR2 FQGNSA. After removal of 5 bases from V and 4 bases from J, the junction contained 7 bases not matched to a gene. The length of the CDR3 is 14 residues.

The J gene is TRBJ1-5, the V gene TRBV5-1; no clear D gene. The V and J ends lost 4 bases and 0 bases respectively, with 11 bases between them. The CDR3 totals 15 residues. Germline V lookup: CDR1 SGHRS, CDR2 YFSETQ. This CDR3 reads CASSLGSHSNQPQHF. CDR3 nucleotide sequence: TGCGCCAGCAGCCTTGGGTCACATAGCAATCAGCCCCAGCATTTT.

The chain couples TRBV18 to TRBJ1-2; unclear D gene. The CDR3 contains 14 residues. Trimming pared 3 bases from V and 0 bases from J, leaving 8 bases between. CDR1 is KGHSH, CDR2 LQKENI, per germline. CDR3 sequence (DNA): TGTGCCAGCTCACCTAGGGCGACTAACTATGGCTACACCTTC. It codes for CASSPRATNYGYTF. Drawing the rest from reference TRBV18 and TRBJ1-2, the complete variable domain is NAGVMQNPRHLVRRRGQEARLRCSPMKGHSHVYWYRQLPEEGLKFMVYLQKENIIDESGMPKERFSAEFPKEGPSILRIQQVVRGDSAAYFCASSPRATNYGYTFGSGTRLTVV.

V is TRBV30 and J is TRBJ1-2; the D gene is possibly TRBD1 (5 bases). CDR1 is GTSNPN, CDR2 SVGIG, per germline (reference sequence). The CDR3 is made up of 15 amino acids. V was clipped by 3 bases and J by 3 bases, with 17 bases between them. As DNA, the CDR3 is TGTGCCTGGAGCCCCCAAGGATTCAGGGACTATGGCTACACCTTC. Amino acid sequence: CAWSPQGFRDYGYTF.

This clone came up once. The chain joins TRBV7-2 to TRBJ1-4; D ambiguous. The V end lost 3 bases, the J end lost 5 bases, and 13 bases lay between the germline ends. CDR1 is SGHTA and CDR2 is FQGNSA in the germline V gene. The CDR3 is 15 amino acids. The CDR3 region is CASSFGGQTNEKLFF. The DNA for the CDR3 is TGTGCCAGCAGCTTCGGAGGGCAGACGAATGAAAAACTGTTTTTT.

The chain recombines TRBV7-2 with TRBJ2-1, with TRBD1 matching 10 bases. This CDR3 has 19 residues. From germline, CDR1 is SGHTA and CDR2 FQGNSA. V trimming: 5 bases; J trimming: 0 bases; junction bases outside the gene matches: 13. CDR3 nucleotide sequence: TGTGCCAGCAGCCAATTAGGGACAGGGGTGCCCAGCTCCTACAATGAGCAGTTCTTC. It encodes CASSQLGTGVPSSYNEQFF.

This clone was counted between two and nine times. This chain links TRBV12-3 or TRBV12-4 with TRBJ1-6, with TRBD1 matching 9 bases. The CDR3 totals 13 residues. After removal of 6 bases from V and 14 bases from J, the junction contained 8 bases not matched to a gene. Here the CDR3 DNA reads TGTGCCAGCAGAGACAAGAGGACAGGGGCCCTCCACTTT. This gives the protein CASRDKRTGALHF.

J is TRBJ1-2 and V is TRBV28; 8 nucleotides match TRBD1. V was clipped by 2 bases and J by 4 bases; unmatched bases: 3. Germline V CDR1 and CDR2: MDHEN, SYDVKM. The CDR3 totals 14 residues. The CDR3 DNA reads as TGTGCCAGCAGTTTACAGGGGGCGGTCTATGGCTACACCTTC. It translates to CASSLQGAVYGYTF.

The V gene is TRBV4-1, the J gene TRBJ1-5; D unclear. CDR3 size: 17 residues. Germline values: CDR1 MGHRA, CDR2 YSYEKL. Deletions cut 4 bases from V and 3 bases from J, with 19 bases between. As DNA, the CDR3 is TGCGCCAGCAGCCCAGACGCATACCGGGCTAACAATCAGCCCCAGCATTTT. Protein product: CASSPDAYRANNQPQHF.

CDR3 sequence: CATTRGQQNYGYTF. As DNA, the CDR3 is TGTGCCACCACTAGAGGCCAACAAAACTATGGCTACACCTTC. The V gene is TRBV15, the J gene TRBJ1-2, with unresolved D. In germline, CDR1 is LNHNV, CDR2 YYDKDF (reference sequence). The CDR3 runs 14 residues. Trimming shortened V by 7 bases and J by 2 bases, and 14 bases separated the two germline ends. Full variable domain (rest looked up from reference TRBV15 and TRBJ1-2): DAMVIQNPRYQVTQFGKPVTLSCSQTLNHNVMYWYQQKSSQAPKLLFHYYDKDFNNEADTPDNFQSRRPNTSFCFLDIRSPGLGDTAMYLCATTRGQQNYGYTFGSGTRLTVV.

This chain joins TRBV19 and TRBJ1-5, with 8 positions matching TRBD1. Germline V lookup: CDR1 LNHDA, CDR2 SQIVND (reference sequence). The CDR3 runs to 15 residues. The V gene end was trimmed by 4 bases and the J gene end by 0 bases; junction bases not matched to a gene: 2. This CDR3 reads CASSTDRGSNQPQHF. The CDR3 coding sequence is TGTGCCAGTAGTACCGACAGGGGTAGCAATCAGCCCCAGCATTTT.

The chain couples TRBV5-8 to TRBJ1-1; D is uncertain. The germline V and J ends were trimmed by 2 bases and 4 bases, with 9 bases remaining between them. Germline-derived CDR1 and CDR2 are SGHTS and YDEGEE. The CDR3 covers 13 residues. CDR3 residues: CASSFWTVTEAFF. CDR3 nucleotide sequence: TGTGCCAGCAGCTTTTGGACCGTCACTGAAGCTTTCTTT. The entire variable domain, with the rest obtained from reference TRBV5-8 and TRBJ1-1, is as follows: EAGVTQSPTHLIKTRGQQATLRCSPISGHTSVYWYQQALGLGLQFLLWYDEGEERNRGNFPPRFSGRQFPNYSSELNVNALELEDSALYLCASSFWTVTEAFFGQGTRLTVV.

The chain recombines TRBV6-5 with TRBJ2-5; 9 nucleotides agree with TRBD2. The CDR3 spans 15 residues. Germline CDR1 MNHEY, CDR2 SVGAGI. V gave up 2 bases and J gave up 5 bases; unmatched junction bases: 6. CDR3 sequence (DNA): TGTGCCAGCAGTTACGCGGCGGGGGGGGAGGAGACCCAGTACTTC. As protein: CASSYAAGGEETQYF.

The gene calls are TRBV4-1 and TRBJ2-7; 7 bases match TRBD1. The CDR3 runs 15 residues. Per the germline V gene, CDR1 is MGHRA and CDR2 is YSYEKL. V lost 3 bases and J lost 3; bases outside the gene matches: 8. The CDR3 protein is CASSQWDRLIYEQYV. The CDR3 DNA is TGCGCCAGCAGCCAGTGGGACAGACTAATCTACGAGCAGTACGTC.

V gene TRBV7-9 combines with J gene TRBJ2-7, with 7 positions matching TRBD2. The V gene's germline CDR1 is SEHNR and CDR2 FQNEAQ (reference sequence). With V trimmed by 1 base and J by 2 bases, 8 bases remained unmatched. The CDR3 contains 16 residues. The CDR3 coding sequence is TGTGCCAGCAGCTTAGGATCCGGGACTATCACCTACGAGCAGTACGTC. It translates to CASSLGSGTITYEQYV.

The V and J genes are TRBV18 and TRBJ1-1, with D possibly TRBD1 on 5 matching bases. There are 15 residues in the CDR3. V lost 4 bases and J 1 base, leaving 13 bases between the germline ends. Germline V gene lookup returns CDR1 KGHSH and CDR2 LQKENI. CDR3: CASSRTQETNTEAFF. The CDR3 nucleotides are TGTGCCAGCTCACGGACACAAGAGACGAACACTGAAGCTTTCTTT.

The CDR3 sequence: CASSLGRETQYF. CDR3 nucleotides: TGTGCCAGCAGCTTGGGTCGGGAGACCCAGTACTTC. The rearrangement uses TRBV11-3 and TRBJ2-5; D is unresolved. The V gene lost 3 bases and the J gene lost 5 bases, with 7 bases spanning the gap. Germline V CDR1 and CDR2: SGHNT, YENEEA. There are 12 residues in the CDR3. Full variable domain (remainder filled in from reference TRBV11-3 and TRBJ2-5): EAGVVQSPRYKIIEKKQPVAFWCNPISGHNTLYWYLQNLGQGPELLIRYENEEAVDDSQLPKDRFSAERLKGVDSTLKIQPAELGDSAVYLCASSLGRETQYFGPGTRLLVL.

This chain links TRBV7-2 with TRBJ2-5; TRBD2 matches at 12 bases. The CDR3 length is 17 residues. The V segment lost 4 bases and the J segment 4 bases; nucleotides outside the gene matches: 10. Germline V gene lookup returns CDR1 SGHTA and CDR2 FQGNSA. The CDR3 region has the DNA TGTGCCAGCAGCTCCAAACTGACTAGCGGGGGCGGAGAGACCCAGTACTTC. It yields the protein CASSSKLTSGGGETQYF. Drawing the rest from reference TRBV7-2 and TRBJ2-5, the complete variable domain is GAGVSQSPSNKVTEKGKDVELRCDPISGHTALYWYRQSLGQGLEFLIYFQGNSAPDKSGLPSDRFSAERTGGSVSTLTIQRTQQEDSAVYLCASSSKLTSGGGETQYFGPGTRLLVL.

This clone was observed a single time. The gene calls are TRBV21-1 and TRBJ1-2; the table's D call of TRBD1 was not tested on the DNA. TRBV21-1 is assigned pseudogene status. This CDR3 has 11 amino acids. The CDR3 loop is CASSSRTACTF. The CDR3 DNA sequence: TGTGCCAGCAGCTCACGGACAGCCTGCACCTTC.

This chain's CDR3 is CASSPPATGTGNTIYF. CDR3 nucleotide sequence: TGTGCCAGCTCACCACCGGCGACAGGGACTGGAAACACCATATATTTT. The chain is built from TRBV18 and TRBJ1-3; 7 bases are shared with TRBD1. Germline values: CDR1 KGHSH, CDR2 LQKENI. The CDR3 contains 16 residues. Germline trimming cut 0 bases from V and 2 bases from J; bases unmatched to any gene: 4.

The genes are TRBV6-5 and TRBJ2-5; D is perhaps TRBD2 (6 bases). Trimming left V 6 bases short and J 7 bases short, with 18 bases between. The CDR3 is 14 amino acids. Germline V gene sequence: CDR1 MNHEY, CDR2 SVGAGI. The chain's CDR3 is CASSLRARGVTQYF. The DNA for the CDR3 is TGTGCCAGCAGCTTACGGGCCCGCGGGGTGACCCAGTACTTC.

This clone was found once. The rearrangement links TRBV6-6 to TRBJ1-5, with TRBD1 identical over 9 bases. CDR1 is MNHNY and CDR2 is SVGAGI in the germline V gene (reference sequence). CDR3 length equals 14 residues. Trimming cost V 10 bases and J 6 bases; bases outside gene matches: 10. The DNA of the CDR3 is TGTGCCACTAGAGGGCAGGGACAGGGTCAGCCCCAGCATTTT. It yields the protein CATRGQGQGQPQHF.

This rearrangement joins TRBV7-2 to TRBJ2-3, with D possibly TRBD2 on 5 matching bases. V lost 4 bases to trimming and J lost 4 bases, with 18 bases between them. Germline lookup yields CDR1 SGHTA and CDR2 FQGNSA. This CDR3 has 16 residues. CDR3 nucleotide sequence: TGTGCCAGCAGCTCGAGGAGGAGGTTACATGCAGATACGCAGTATTTT. Amino acids: CASSSRRRLHADTQYF.

V gene TRBV5-1 combines with J gene TRBJ2-7; 9 bases align to TRBD1. Germline values: CDR1 SGHRS, CDR2 YFSETQ. Trimming at V came to 3 bases and at J to 7 bases, leaving 14 bases not matched to a gene. The CDR3 is 16 residues long. The CDR3 nucleotides are TGCGCCAGCAGCTGGAAGGGACAGGGATATTGGTGGGAGCAGTACGTC. Residues: CASSWKGQGYWWEQYV.

This chain links TRBV4-3 with TRBJ1-1; no clear D gene. Germline CDR1 is LGHNA and CDR2 is YSLEER. The CDR3 contains 14 residues. With 2 bases removed from V and 7 bases from J, the gap between germline ends came to 14 bases. CDR3 sequence: CASSQTQSLSEAFF. The CDR3 DNA is TGCGCCAGCAGCCAAACCCAAAGTCTCAGTGAAGCTTTCTTT.

The chain joins TRBV30 to TRBJ1-4, with TRBD1 identical over 7 bases. CDR1 is GTSNPN, CDR2 SVGIG, per germline (reference sequence). This CDR3 is built from 14 residues. Losses at the gene ends were 2 bases for V and 2 bases for J; bases not matched to a gene: 2. CDR3 coding DNA: TGTGCCTGGAGTAAGACAGGGACTAATGAAAAACTGTTTTTT. Translated: CAWSKTGTNEKLFF.

The chain is built from TRBV6-6 and TRBJ2-5, with D perhaps matching TRBD1 (6 bases). This CDR3 region has 14 residues. V was trimmed by 2 bases and J by 2 bases, leaving 9 bases between them. Germline V gene lookup returns CDR1 MNHNY and CDR2 SVGAGI (reference sequence). The CDR3 spells CASSYPGQQETQYF. The CDR3 nucleotides are TGTGCCAGCAGTTACCCTGGACAGCAAGAGACCCAGTACTTC.